This T cell receptor (beta chain) was observed in a study of OX40 agonist ivuxolimab in advanced cancers. Sampled blood was obtained at baseline, cycle 4 day 1, and cycle 7 day 1. V was shortened by 5 bases and J by 8 bases, with 22 bases between the two germline ends. The CDR3 covers 15 residues. Germline V CDR1 and CDR2: LNHDA, SQIVND (reference sequence). The table came from immunoSEQ multiplex PCR; TCRdb's copy has only in-frame clones and leaves some out. The sample carries under 100,000 clones, around 87% recorded once. The TCR sequence derives from an adult with an advanced solid tumor such as melanoma, head and neck, liver or kidney cancer. The gene calls are TRBV19 and TRBJ2-7; D could derive from TRBD1 or TRBD2 (6 bases each). The input for sequencing was CD4+ or CD8+ T cells sorted from blood, taken in a trial of the OX40 agonist ivuxolimab. CDR3 in DNA: TGTGCCAGTAGTCACCTTGATGACAGGCGGGGCAAGCAGTACTTC. Residues: CASSHLDDRRGKQYF.